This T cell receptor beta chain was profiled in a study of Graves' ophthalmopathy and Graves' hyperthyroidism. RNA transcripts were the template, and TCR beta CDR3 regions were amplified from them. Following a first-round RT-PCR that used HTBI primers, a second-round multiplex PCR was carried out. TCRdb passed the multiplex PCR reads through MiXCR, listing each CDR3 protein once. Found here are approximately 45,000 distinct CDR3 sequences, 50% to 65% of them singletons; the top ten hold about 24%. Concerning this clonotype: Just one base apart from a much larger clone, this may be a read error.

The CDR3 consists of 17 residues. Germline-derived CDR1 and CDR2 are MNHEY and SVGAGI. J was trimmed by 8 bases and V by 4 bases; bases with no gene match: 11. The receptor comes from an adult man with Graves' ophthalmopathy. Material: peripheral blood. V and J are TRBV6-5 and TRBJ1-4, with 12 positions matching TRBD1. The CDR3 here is CASSWGQGALGWEKLFF. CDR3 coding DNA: TGTGCCAGCAGTTGGGGACAGGGGGCTCTGGGGTGGGAAAAACTGTTTTTT.